This T cell receptor beta chain was recorded in a study of graft-versus-host responses after intestinal transplantation. Regarding the study as a whole: Peak levels of circulating GvH clones tracked with early post-transplant HvG declines.

Profiling relied on immunoSEQ multiplex PCR, and the TCRdb table lists in-frame clones only, not all of them. The table lists about 89,000 clones, 75% to 95% of them singletons. The length of the CDR3 is 17 residues. CDR1 and CDR2 (germline): SGHRS, YFSETQ. The trim removed 3 bases at V and 8 bases at J, leaving 9 bases unmatched. In the case of this clone: Its antigen is undetermined.

This TCR came from a human donor who received an intestinal transplant. The chain has TRBV5-1 and TRBJ2-1, with 15 positions matching TRBD2. The material was unstimulated CD4+ T cells sorted from spleen or lymph node cells, obtained before intestinal transplant. The CDR3 loop is CASSSRTSGGVVDEQFF. CDR3 nucleotides: TGCGCCAGCAGCTCCCGGACTAGCGGGGGGGTAGTGGATGAGCAGTTCTTC.